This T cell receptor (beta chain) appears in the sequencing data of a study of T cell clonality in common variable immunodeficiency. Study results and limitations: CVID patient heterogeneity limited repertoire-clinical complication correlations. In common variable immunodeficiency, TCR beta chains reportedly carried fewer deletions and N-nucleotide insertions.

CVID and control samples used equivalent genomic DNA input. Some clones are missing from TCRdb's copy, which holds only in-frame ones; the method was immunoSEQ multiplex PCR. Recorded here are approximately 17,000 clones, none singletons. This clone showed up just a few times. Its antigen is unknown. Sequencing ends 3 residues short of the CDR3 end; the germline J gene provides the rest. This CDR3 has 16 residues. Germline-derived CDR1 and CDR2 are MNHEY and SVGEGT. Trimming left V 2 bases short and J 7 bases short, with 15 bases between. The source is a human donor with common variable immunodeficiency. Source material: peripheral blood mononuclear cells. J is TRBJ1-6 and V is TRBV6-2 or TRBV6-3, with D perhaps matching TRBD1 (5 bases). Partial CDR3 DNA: TGTGCCAGCAGTTACGCGGGGGGAACTATGAATTCACCC. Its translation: CASSYAGGTMNSP. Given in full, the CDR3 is CASSYAGGTMNSPLHF.